This T cell receptor (beta chain) was obtained from a study of cytomegalovirus exposure and HLA in healthy donors. Study in general: The same platform was used for the 110 or so validation repertoires as for the approximately 630 first-cohort repertoires, as reported in a later analysis.

Repertoires were generated with immunoSEQ multiplex PCR, while TCRdb's copy carries only in-frame clones and drops some. The sample yields some 140,000 clones, approximately 84% seen once. General study results and limits: A few CMV-associated chains were confirmed in vitro to be specific for CMV antigens. Among TCR beta chains, those listed as cytomegalovirus-associated numbered roughly 150. TCR clusters originating in the first cohort tended to co-occur in the 120 validation repertoires, according to a later analysis.

The CDR3 is made up of 15 amino acids. Germline V gene sequence: CDR1 LNHDA, CDR2 SQIVND (reference sequence). The V and J ends lost 5 bases and 1 base respectively, with 11 bases between them. For this clone: Antigen specificity is unknown.

The chain uses TRBV19 and TRBJ2-2; tentatively, D is TRBD1 (6 bases). The sample taken for sequencing was PBMCs. This receptor was identified in a woman in her 30s in good health and CMV-seronegative. CDR3 region: CASSVGHQNTGELFF. The CDR3 DNA reads TGTGCCAGTAGTGTGGGACACCAGAACACCGGGGAGCTGTTTTTT.